One sample yielded the 18 T cell receptor beta chains listed below, sequenced in a study of OX40 agonist ivuxolimab in advanced cancers. The assay was immunoSEQ multiplex PCR, and TCRdb's table has in-frame clones only and misses some. Here the sample spans under 70,000 clones, about nine tenths being singletons. The material was CD4+ or CD8+ T cells sorted from blood, obtained in a trial of the OX40 agonist ivuxolimab. The receptors were gathered from an adult with an advanced solid tumor such as melanoma, head and neck, liver or kidney cancer.

The rearrangement uses TRBV29-1 and TRBJ2-7; 7 bases line up with TRBD1. After removal of 6 bases from V and 1 base from J, the junction contained 9 bases not matched to a gene. The CDR3 covers 14 residues. CDR1 and CDR2 from the germline V gene are SQVTM and ANQGSEA. DNA for the CDR3: TGCAGCGTCAAGCCGGGACAGTTGTCCTACGAGCAGTACTTC. Translated: CSVKPGQLSYEQYF.

The genes are TRBV7-2 and TRBJ2-2; D is undetermined. The CDR3 length is 16 residues. V was shortened by 3 bases and J by 2 bases, with 13 bases between the two germline ends. CDR1 and CDR2 (germline): SGHTA, FQGNSA. This CDR3 reads CASSFSIGLNTGELFF. In DNA form, the CDR3 reads TGTGCCAGCAGCTTCTCAATTGGCTTAAACACCGGGGAGCTGTTTTTT.

The chain uses TRBV9 and TRBJ2-3; D perhaps matches TRBD2 (5 bases). Trimming left V 4 bases short and J 3 bases short, with 18 bases between. CDR1 and CDR2 (germline): SGDLS, YYNGEE. This CDR3 region has 16 residues. For the CDR3, the DNA is TGTGCCAGCAGCAAAGGACCACCTCTAGCAACAGATACGCAGTATTTT. Translating it yields CASSKGPPLATDTQYF.

The V and J genes are TRBV6-1 and TRBJ2-1; no clear D. The germline V gene has CDR1 MNHNS and CDR2 SASEGT. The CDR3 is made up of 13 amino acids. Trimming shortened V by 5 bases and J by 12 bases, and 17 bases separated the two germline ends. CDR3 sequence reads: CASSPDRPLGQFF. CDR3 bases: TGTGCCAGCAGTCCAGACCGGCCCCTTGGGCAGTTCTTC.

The V call is TRBV10-3, the J call TRBJ1-1; 7 positions match TRBD1. Trimming at V came to 7 bases and at J to 4 bases, leaving 9 bases not matched to a gene. Per the germline V gene, CDR1 is ENHRY and CDR2 is SYGVKD. The CDR3 sequence is 14 residues long. CDR3 in amino acids: CAINRQGRGTEAFF. In DNA form, the CDR3 reads TGTGCCATCAATCGACAGGGAAGGGGCACTGAAGCTTTCTTT.

The V and J genes are TRBV19 and TRBJ2-1; no definite D call. The germline V gene encodes CDR1 LNHDA and CDR2 SQIVND (reference sequence). Trimming stripped 2 bases from V and 8 bases from J, with 10 bases between. This CDR3 is 13 amino acids long. CDR3 region: CASSIQAKYEQFF. The DNA for the CDR3 is TGTGCCAGTAGTATACAGGCTAAATATGAGCAGTTCTTC.

The chain uses TRBV5-1 and TRBJ2-5; no definite D call. The V gene lost 0 bases and the J gene lost 2 bases, with 8 bases spanning the gap. CDR1 is SGHRS and CDR2 is YFSETQ in the germline V gene. CDR3 length: 14 amino acids. The CDR3 DNA sequence: TGCGCCAGCAGCTTGGTGTCAGTTCAAGAGACCCAGTACTTC. It yields the protein CASSLVSVQETQYF. The whole variable domain, filled in from reference TRBV5-1 and TRBJ2-5, reads KAGVTQTPRYLIKTRGQQVTLSCSPISGHRSVSWYQQTPGQGLQFLFEYFSETQRNKGNFPGRFSGRQFSNSRSEMNVSTLELGDSALYLCASSLVSVQETQYFGPGTRLLVL.

Only one count was recorded for this clone. This chain links TRBV9 with TRBJ2-4; TRBD2 aligns across 12 bases. Trimming at V came to 7 bases and at J to 1 base, leaving 18 bases not matched to a gene. Germline CDR1 reads SGDLS; CDR2 reads YYNGEE. This CDR3 has 20 amino acids. This CDR3 reads CASLHVTSGRRRTAKNIQYF. The DNA for the CDR3 is TGTGCCAGCCTTCACGTAACTAGCGGGAGGAGGAGAACGGCCAAAAACATTCAGTACTTC.

The rearrangement uses TRBV29-1 and TRBJ1-2; D gene unclear. The CDR3 spans 11 residues. Trimming shortened V by 4 bases and J by 6 bases, and 9 bases separated the two germline ends. Germline V gene data show CDR1 as SQVTM and CDR2 as ANQGSEA. The CDR3 sequence is CSVAREHGYTF. CDR3 coding DNA: TGCAGCGTTGCGAGGGAACATGGCTACACCTTC.

J is TRBJ2-3 and V is TRBV11-2; D is perhaps TRBD1 or TRBD2 (5 bases each). Trimming left V 1 base short and J 6 bases short, with 17 bases between. The CDR3 extends over 16 amino acids. CDR1 and CDR2 (germline): SGHAT, FQNNGV. The CDR3 coding sequence is TGTGCCAGCAGCTTAGGGGGCGCGAGGGGTGGTGATACGCAGTATTTT. This gives the protein CASSLGGARGGDTQYF.

The rearrangement joins TRBV28 to TRBJ2-2, with D tentatively TRBD1 or TRBD2 (5 bases each). The CDR3 is 16 amino acids. Germline loops: CDR1 MDHEN, CDR2 SYDVKM. The ends were cut back, 1 base at V and 3 bases at J, with 12 bases in the middle. The DNA of the CDR3 is TGTGCCAGCAGTTTATACCCAGGGCGGGACACCGGGGAGCTGTTTTTT. As protein: CASSLYPGRDTGELFF.

This clone was found once. This sequence joins TRBV5-1 and TRBJ2-3; tentatively, D is TRBD1 (6 bases). Deletions cut 0 bases from V and 4 bases from J, with 9 bases between. Germline assignment: CDR1 SGHRS and CDR2 YFSETQ. The CDR3 is 14 residues long. The CDR3 region is CASSLGGHADTQYF. CDR3 DNA: TGCGCCAGCAGCTTGGGGGGGCATGCAGATACGCAGTATTTT. The whole variable domain, filled in from reference TRBV5-1 and TRBJ2-3, reads KAGVTQTPRYLIKTRGQQVTLSCSPISGHRSVSWYQQTPGQGLQFLFEYFSETQRNKGNFPGRFSGRQFSNSRSEMNVSTLELGDSALYLCASSLGGHADTQYFGPGTRLTVL.

The rearrangement uses TRBV6-5 and TRBJ1-2, with a possible D match to TRBD1 (6 bases). V dropped 6 bases and J dropped 4 bases, with 9 bases sitting between them. The CDR3 runs to 12 residues. Germline lookup yields CDR1 MNHEY and CDR2 SVGAGI. Here the CDR3 DNA reads TGTGCCAGCAGAAACAGGGCCTATGGCTACACCTTC. This gives the protein CASRNRAYGYTF.

This sequence joins TRBV19 and TRBJ1-3, with 7 nucleotides matching TRBD1. From germline, CDR1 is LNHDA and CDR2 SQIVND (reference sequence). With 7 bases clipped from V and 2 bases from J, the junction kept 5 bases outside the gene matches. This CDR3 is built from 14 residues. CDR3 loop: CASTLDRAGNTIYF. The DNA of the CDR3 is TGTGCCAGTACCCTCGACAGGGCTGGAAACACCATATATTTT.

CDR3 residues: CASSIQGHYGYTF. CDR3 DNA sequence: TGTGCCAGTAGTATACAGGGTCACTATGGCTACACCTTC. The rearrangement links TRBV19 to TRBJ1-2, with TRBD1 as a possible D gene (5 bases). Trimming removed 2 bases at V and 3 bases at J, with 7 bases between. Germline V lookup: CDR1 LNHDA, CDR2 SQIVND (reference sequence). This CDR3 has 13 residues.

The J gene is TRBJ2-3, the V gene TRBV5-8; 8 bases align to TRBD1. The CDR3 has 13 amino acids. J lost 4 bases, V lost 4 bases, and 2 bases had no gene match. Germline CDR1 reads SGHTS; CDR2 reads YDEGEE. CDR3 DNA: TGTGCCAGCAGCCTACAGGGGGCAGATACGCAGTATTTT. It yields the protein CASSLQGADTQYF. Combining the CDR3 with reference TRBV5-8 and TRBJ2-3 gives the whole variable domain EAGVTQSPTHLIKTRGQQATLRCSPISGHTSVYWYQQALGLGLQFLLWYDEGEERNRGNFPPRFSGRQFPNYSSELNVNALELEDSALYLCASSLQGADTQYFGPGTRLTVL.

The chain joins TRBV5-3 to TRBJ1-5, with D maybe TRBD1 (5 bases). TRBV5-3 is assigned to the ORF class and has an uncertain function. The ends were cut back, 2 bases at V and 9 bases at J, with 18 bases in the middle. The CDR3 has 15 amino acids. CDR3: CARSFSRDADRPQHF. CDR3 DNA: TGTGCCAGAAGCTTTTCCAGGGATGCCGATCGGCCCCAGCATTTT.

The V and J genes are TRBV7-3 and TRBJ1-6, with 7 bases that match TRBD1. The CDR3 has 14 amino acids. Looked up from germline, CDR1 is SGHTA and CDR2 is FQGTGA. Trimming took 5 bases from V and 6 from J; bases not matched to a gene: 4. CDR3 amino acids: CASSQQGPNSPLHF. Here the CDR3 DNA reads TGTGCCAGCAGCCAACAGGGGCCTAATTCACCCCTCCACTTT.